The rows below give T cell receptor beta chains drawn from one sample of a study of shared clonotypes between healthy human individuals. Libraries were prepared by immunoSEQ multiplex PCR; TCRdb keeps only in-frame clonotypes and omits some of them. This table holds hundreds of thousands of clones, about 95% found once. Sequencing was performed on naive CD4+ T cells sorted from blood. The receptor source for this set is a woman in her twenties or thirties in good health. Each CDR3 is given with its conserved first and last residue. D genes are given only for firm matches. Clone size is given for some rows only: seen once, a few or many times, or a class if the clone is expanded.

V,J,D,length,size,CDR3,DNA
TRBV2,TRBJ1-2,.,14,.,CASSERQANYGYTF,TGTGCCAGCAGTGAAAGACAGGCGAACTATGGCTACACCTTC
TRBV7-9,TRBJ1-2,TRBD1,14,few,CASTGLGTGDGYTF,TGTGCCAGCACCGGACTTGGGACAGGGGATGGCTACACCTTC
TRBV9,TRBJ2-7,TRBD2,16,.,CASSEGTSGIPYEQYF,TGTGCCAGCAGCGAAGGGACTAGCGGGATACCGTACGAGCAGTACTTC
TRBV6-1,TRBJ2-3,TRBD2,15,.,CASSWTSGSTDTQYF,TGTGCCAGCAGTTGGACTAGCGGGAGCACAGATACGCAGTATTTT
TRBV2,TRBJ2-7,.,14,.,CASVRGRGAYEQYF,TGTGCCAGCGTTAGAGGCAGGGGTGCCTACGAGCAGTACTTC
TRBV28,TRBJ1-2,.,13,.,CASTTPGRGGYTF,TGTGCCAGCACCACACCGGGGCGGGGTGGCTACACCTTC
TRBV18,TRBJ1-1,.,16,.,CASSGRTDRHTTEAFF,TGTGCCAGCTCAGGACGGACAGACAGGCACACCACTGAAGCTTTCTTT
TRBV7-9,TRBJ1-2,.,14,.,CASSLEGATSGYTF,TGTGCCAGCAGCTTAGAGGGAGCCACGTCGGGCTACACCTTC
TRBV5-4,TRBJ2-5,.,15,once,CASSLWREEVKTQYF,TGTGCCAGCAGCTTGTGGAGGGAGGAGGTAAAGACCCAGTACTTC
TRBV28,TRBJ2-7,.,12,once,CASSLGGYEQYF,TGTGCCAGCAGTTTAGGAGGCTACGAGCAGTACTTC
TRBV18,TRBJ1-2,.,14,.,CASSFGQINYGYTF,TGTGCCAGCTCATTCGGACAGATTAACTATGGCTACACCTTC
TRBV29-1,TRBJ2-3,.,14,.,CSVLWVNRPDTQYF,TGCAGCGTTCTGTGGGTGAACAGGCCAGATACGCAGTATTTT
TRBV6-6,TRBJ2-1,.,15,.,CASSPTADSYNEQFF,TGTGCCAGCAGTCCTACAGCTGATTCCTACAATGAGCAGTTCTTC
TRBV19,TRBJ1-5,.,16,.,CASSNSGRGSNQPQHF,TGTGCCAGTAGTAACTCAGGGCGGGGTAGCAATCAGCCCCAGCATTTT
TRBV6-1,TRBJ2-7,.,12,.,CASRWGSYEQYF,TGTGCCAGCAGATGGGGTTCGTACGAGCAGTACTTC
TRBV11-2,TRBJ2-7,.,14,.,CASSLDWETYEQYF,TGTGCCAGCAGCTTAGATTGGGAAACCTACGAGCAGTACTTC
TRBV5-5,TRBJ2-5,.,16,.,CASSLAGRTQEETQYF,TGTGCCAGCAGCTTGGCTGGGAGGACACAAGAAGAGACCCAGTACTTC
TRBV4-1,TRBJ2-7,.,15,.,CASSQDVLSSYEQYF,TGCGCCAGCAGCCAAGATGTATTGAGCTCCTACGAGCAGTACTTC
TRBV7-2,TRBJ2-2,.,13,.,CASSLRSTGELFF,TGTGCCAGCAGCCTTCGAAGCACCGGGGAGCTGTTTTTT
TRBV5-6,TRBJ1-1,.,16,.,CASSLEQGTINTEAFF,TGTGCCAGCAGCTTGGAGCAAGGGACAATCAACACTGAAGCTTTCTTT
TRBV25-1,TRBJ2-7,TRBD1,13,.,CASSDRGRDEQYF,TGTGCCAGCAGTGACAGGGGGCGCGACGAGCAGTACTTC
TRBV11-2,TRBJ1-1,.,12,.,CASSFSYTEAFF,TGTGCCAGCAGCTTCAGTTATACTGAAGCTTTCTTT
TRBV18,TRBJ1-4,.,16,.,CASSPRPGWDGEKLFF,TGTGCCAGCTCACCACGGCCCGGCTGGGATGGTGAAAAACTGTTTTTT
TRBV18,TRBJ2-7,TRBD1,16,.,CASSPSLGTESYEQYF,TGTGCCAGCTCACCCTCCTTGGGGACAGAGTCCTACGAGCAGTACTTC
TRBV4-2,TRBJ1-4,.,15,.,CASSQEGRGEEKLFF,TGTGCCAGCAGCCAAGAGGGTAGGGGAGAGGAAAAACTGTTTTTT
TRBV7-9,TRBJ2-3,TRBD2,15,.,CASSLVGGRADTQYF,TGTGCCAGCAGCTTAGTAGGCGGGAGGGCAGATACGCAGTATTTT
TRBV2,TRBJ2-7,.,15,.,CASSGQLTSSYEQYF,TGTGCCAGCAGTGGACAGCTTACGAGCTCCTACGAGCAGTACTTC
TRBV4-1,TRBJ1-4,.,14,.,CASSQFGTNEKLFF,TGCGCCAGCAGCCAGTTCGGGACTAATGAAAAACTGTTTTTT
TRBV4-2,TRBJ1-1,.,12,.,CASSFLGAEAFF,TGTGCCAGCAGCTTCTTGGGAGCTGAAGCTTTCTTT
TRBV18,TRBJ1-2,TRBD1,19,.,CASSPVPGQGSHSGYGYTF,TGTGCCAGCTCACCCGTGCCGGGACAGGGTAGCCATAGCGGCTATGGCTACACCTTC
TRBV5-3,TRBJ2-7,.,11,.,CASQGQNEQYF,TGTGCCAGTCAGGGGCAAAACGAGCAGTACTTC
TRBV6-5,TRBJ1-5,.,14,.,CASSYSRSGQPQHF,TGTGCCAGCAGTTACTCCAGGTCAGGTCAGCCCCAGCATTTT
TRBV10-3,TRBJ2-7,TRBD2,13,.,CAIMETSGYEQYF,TGTGCCATCATGGAGACTAGCGGATACGAGCAGTACTTC
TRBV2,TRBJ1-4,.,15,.,CASGRGGVTNEKLFF,TGTGCCAGCGGCCGGGGGGGGGTAACTAATGAAAAACTGTTTTTT
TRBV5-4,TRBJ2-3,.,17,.,CASSPGQQHPRADTQYF,TGTGCCAGCAGCCCTGGACAGCAGCATCCGCGTGCAGATACGCAGTATTTT
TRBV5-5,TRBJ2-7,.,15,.,CASSWGRWGPYEQYF,TGTGCCAGCAGCTGGGGGAGGTGGGGCCCCTACGAGCAGTACTTC
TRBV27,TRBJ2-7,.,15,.,CASSLGVAATYEQYF,TGTGCCAGCAGTCTCGGTGTAGCGGCAACCTACGAGCAGTACTTC
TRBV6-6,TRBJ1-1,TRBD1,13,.,CASSRRDRSIAFF,TGTGCCAGCAGTCGAAGGGACAGGTCGATCGCTTTCTTT
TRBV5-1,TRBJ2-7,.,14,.,CASSHDTFSYEQYF,TGCGCCAGCAGCCACGACACCTTCTCCTACGAGCAGTACTTC
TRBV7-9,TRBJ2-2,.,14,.,CASSLQDPTGELFF,TGTGCCAGCAGCCTGCAGGATCCCACCGGGGAGCTGTTTTTT